Shown below are 19 T cell receptor beta chains from a single sample sequenced in a study of T cell repertoires in cytomegalovirus infection. TCRdb reprocessed the reads with MiXCR, giving one entry per CDR3 protein. The data show about 530,000 distinct CDR3 sequences, around 27% seen once. Sequenced material: PBMCs. The receptors come from a human donor in good health (CMV status not recorded). Some clones in this sample may be carry-over from other donors' samples.

J is TRBJ2-3 and V is TRBV10-3, with 7 positions matching TRBD2. Germline CDR1 is ENHRY and CDR2 is SYGVKD. After removal of 5 bases from V and 5 bases from J, the junction contained 13 bases not matched to a gene. The length of the CDR3 is 16 residues. CDR3 in amino acids: CAISLGVSGKGDTQYF. The CDR3 DNA reads TGTGCCATCAGTTTGGGAGTGAGCGGGAAGGGAGATACGCAGTATTTT.

V gene TRBV7-2 combines with J gene TRBJ2-2; 10 bases match TRBD2. V shed 3 bases and J 1 base; nucleotides not matched to a gene: 5. Per the germline V gene, CDR1 is SGHTA and CDR2 is FQGNSA. CDR3 size: 17 residues. The CDR3 DNA follows: TGTGCCAGCAGCTTCACCGGGACTAGCGAGAACACCGGGGAGCTGTTTTTT. This translates into CASSFTGTSENTGELFF.

This clonotype was recorded a few times. This rearrangement joins TRBV6-1 to TRBJ2-7; TRBD2 agrees at 9 bases. The CDR3 is 17 residues long. After removal of 5 bases from V and 1 base from J, the junction contained 12 bases not matched to a gene. Looked up from germline, CDR1 is MNHNS and CDR2 is SASEGT. CDR3 sequence reads: CASSSPASLAGSYEQYF. CDR3 DNA: TGTGCCAGCAGTTCCCCTGCCTCTCTAGCGGGGTCCTACGAGCAGTACTTC.

This sequence joins TRBV7-2 and TRBJ2-1, with 11 bases that match TRBD2. The V gene's germline CDR1 is SGHTA and CDR2 FQGNSA. The CDR3 runs 15 residues. Trimming cost V 3 bases and J 7 bases; bases outside gene matches: 5. DNA for the CDR3: TGTGCCAGCAGCTTGGCTAGCGGGAGGTTGAATGAGCAGTTCTTC. This codes for CASSLASGRLNEQFF.

The rearrangement links TRBV10-3 to TRBJ1-2; D remains ambiguous. The CDR3 is 12 residues long. V lost 7 bases and J lost 2, with 8 bases in between. Germline V gives CDR1 ENHRY, CDR2 SYGVKD. CDR3 amino acids: CAIKEENYGYTF. In DNA, the CDR3 is TGTGCCATCAAAGAGGAGAACTATGGCTACACCTTC.

The CDR3 here is CASSLSGRGDTGELFF. CDR3 sequence (DNA): TGCGCCAGCAGCTTAAGCGGGAGGGGCGACACCGGGGAGCTGTTTTTT. The V and J genes are TRBV5-1 and TRBJ2-2, with 10 positions matching TRBD2. In germline, CDR1 is SGHRS, CDR2 YFSETQ. After removal of 2 bases from V and 3 bases from J, the junction contained 4 bases not matched to a gene. The CDR3 spans 16 residues.

The CDR3 coding sequence is TGTGCCAGCAGTGAAATAGGAGGGTCAGGGGGCGCAGATACGCAGTATTTT. It specifies CASSEIGGSGGADTQYF. The chain carries TRBV6-4 and TRBJ2-3; 8 bases fit TRBD1. Unmatched junction bases numbered 12, after V lost 3 bases and J lost 4 bases. The CDR3 consists of 17 residues. From germline, CDR1 is MRHNA and CDR2 SNTAGT.

This clonotype was found many times. The chain couples TRBV12-3 or TRBV12-4 to TRBJ1-4; D call uncertain. CDR3 size: 15 residues. The V end was cut by 4 bases, the J end by 5 bases, with 14 bases between. The CDR3 DNA reads as TGTGCCAGCAGTTGGGGAGATGCGATGAATGAAAAACTGTTTTTT. This sequence encodes CASSWGDAMNEKLFF.

V and J are TRBV27 and TRBJ2-3; no firm D call. Germline V lookup: CDR1 MNHEY, CDR2 SMNVEV (reference sequence). This CDR3 is 15 amino acids long. Trimming cost V 5 bases and J 2 bases, with 14 bases left between them. The CDR3 reads CASSRLPPATDTQYF. The CDR3 DNA reads TGTGCCAGCAGTAGATTACCTCCTGCCACAGATACGCAGTATTTT.

The V call is TRBV4-1, the J call TRBJ1-1; TRBD1 might be the D (5 bases). Trimming took off 0 bases at V and 5 bases at J, with 13 bases between the two ends. Germline V lookup: CDR1 MGHRA, CDR2 YSYEKL. CDR3 size: 15 residues. CDR3 nucleotide sequence: TGCGCCAGCAGCCAAGATGTGGGGGGTGGAACTGAAGCTTTCTTT. Protein sequence: CASSQDVGGGTEAFF.

This clonotype was found many times. J is TRBJ1-5 and V is TRBV7-2; a weak D match, TRBD1 (5 bases). CDR3 length equals 15 residues. CDR1 and CDR2 (germline): SGHTA, FQGNSA. Between the trimmed V and J ends, which lost 1 base and 7 bases, there was a span of 14 bases. As DNA, the CDR3 is TGTGCCAGCAGCTTAGATTCTGGGGGGTCGCAGCCCCAGCATTTT. This gives the protein CASSLDSGGSQPQHF.

This clonotype was recorded a few times. This chain joins TRBV10-2 and TRBJ2-6, with 10 bases aligning to TRBD1. Trimming took 4 bases from V and 2 from J; bases not matched to a gene: 2. In germline, CDR1 is WSHSY, CDR2 SAAADI. The CDR3 has 16 residues. The CDR3 sequence: CASSADRGAGANVLTF. CDR3 DNA sequence: TGCGCCAGCAGTGCGGACAGGGGGGCTGGGGCCAACGTCCTGACTTTC.

A note on this clonotype: A much larger clone sits a single nucleotide away, making a read error possible. The CDR3 does not end in the conserved phenylalanine or tryptophan, so this is likely a read error. The genes are TRBV7-4 and TRBJ1-1; TRBD1 matches at 7 bases. Unmatched junction bases numbered 1, after V lost 1 base and J lost 5 bases. In germline, CDR1 is SGHVT, CDR2 SQSDAQ. The CDR3 extends over 13 amino acids. The CDR3 sequence: CASSLEQGTEAFC. The CDR3 DNA sequence: TGTGCCAGCAGCTTAGAACAGGGGACTGAAGCTTTCTGT.

The chain couples TRBV12-3 or TRBV12-4 to TRBJ1-1; no clear D. V shed 3 bases and J shed 1 base, with 9 bases lying between them. CDR3 length: 14 residues. The CDR3 coding sequence is TGTGCCAGCAGTTTTTCGAGTGAGAACACTGAAGCTTTCTTT. As protein: CASSFSSENTEAFF.

The chain employs TRBV6-6 and TRBJ1-5, with D maybe TRBD1 (5 bases). Germline values: CDR1 MNHNY, CDR2 SVGAGI (reference sequence). The CDR3 has 15 residues. Trimming took 2 bases from V and 3 from J, leaving 11 bases between them. CDR3 residues: CASSYLQETNQPQHF. The CDR3 nucleotides are TGTGCCAGCAGTTACCTACAGGAGACCAATCAGCCCCAGCATTTT.

As regards this clonotype: At one of its ends the junction is not consistent with the germline gene, which may arise from a read error. The chain couples TRBV6-2 or TRBV6-3 to TRBJ1-5; tentative D call: TRBD1 (5 bases). Germline CDR1 MNHEY, CDR2 SVGEGT. The length of the CDR3 is 15 residues. CDR3 bases: TGTGCCAGCAGCCCAGGGACCTATAGCGATCAGCCCCAGCATTTT. Translated: CASSPGTYSDQPQHF.

J is TRBJ2-5 and V is TRBV4-1; 10 bases align to TRBD1. Germline V lookup: CDR1 MGHRA, CDR2 YSYEKL. The CDR3 consists of 17 residues. The J segment lost 5 bases and the V segment lost 3 bases, leaving 12 bases of the junction unmatched. As DNA, the CDR3 is TGCGCCAGCAGCCATGGGGGGTCCCGGGACAGGGGCGAGACCCAGTACTTC. As protein: CASSHGGSRDRGETQYF.

This clonotype came up a few times. The rearrangement joins TRBV7-9 to TRBJ1-4; D gene uncertain. The CDR3 sequence is 15 residues long. V lost 2 bases, J lost 4 bases, and 11 bases lay in between. Germline assignment: CDR1 SEHNR and CDR2 FQNEAQ (reference sequence). Written as DNA, the CDR3 is TGTGCCAGCAGCTTAAACGGTGGAAGTAATGAAAAACTGTTTTTT. Translating gives CASSLNGGSNEKLFF.

This chain links TRBV7-2 with TRBJ2-7; 10 positions agree with TRBD2. V shed 1 base and J 4 bases; nucleotides not matched to a gene: 10. CDR1 and CDR2 (germline): SGHTA, FQGNSA. The CDR3 runs to 17 residues. CDR3 nucleotide sequence: TGTGCCAGCAGCTTAGGACCAGCGGGAGGGCCTGAGTACGAGCAGTACTTC. Its translation: CASSLGPAGGPEYEQYF.